These 6 T cell receptor beta chains share one sample of origin, sequenced in a study of human T cells and chemical hapten exposure. The treatment: therapeutic diphenylcyclopropenone sensitization with weekly scalp DPC. The library labeled individual cDNA molecules by adding unique molecular identifiers to them. TCRdb re-derived calls from the reads in MiXCR, one entry per CDR3 protein. The data contain thousands of distinct CDR3 sequences, around 48% of them singletons. Sequenced material: whole blood, taken before DPC sensitization or 2, 6, or about 24 weeks after (not recorded which). The receptor set was obtained from an adult with alopecia areata. Some clones in this sample may be carry-over from other donors' samples. This table probably holds off-target reads from a library built for another chain.

The chain carries TRBV18 and TRBJ2-1; D unresolved. There are 15 residues in the CDR3. Trimming left V 0 bases short and J 4 bases short, with 10 bases between. Germline V gene sequence: CDR1 KGHSH, CDR2 LQKENI. CDR3 sequence reads: CASSPPSQSYNEQFF. CDR3 in DNA: TGTGCCAGCTCACCACCCTCCCAATCGTACAATGAGCAGTTCTTC.

This chain links TRBV29-1 with TRBJ2-3; maybe TRBD1 (7 bases). Germline CDR1 reads SQVTM; CDR2 reads ANQGSEA. The CDR3 is 12 amino acids. V was clipped by 7 bases and J by 3 bases, with 11 bases between them. In DNA form, the CDR3 reads TGCAGCGGGTCAGGGGGGACAGATACGCAGTATTTT. Its translation: CSGSGGTDTQYF.

The rearrangement uses TRBV5-1 and TRBJ2-5; unclear D gene. The CDR3 consists of 11 residues. V was cut by 7 bases and J by 5 bases, with 9 bases left in between. CDR1 is SGHRS and CDR2 is YFSETQ in the germline V gene. The CDR3 spells CASRALETQYF. CDR3 coding DNA: TGCGCCAGCCGAGCATTGGAGACCCAGTACTTC.

The gene calls are TRBV24-1 and TRBJ2-5; D unclear. Per germline, CDR1 KGHDR and CDR2 SFDVKD. The CDR3 totals 9 residues. Deletions cut 11 bases from V and 5 bases from J, with 5 bases between. The CDR3 is CARTETQYF. The CDR3 DNA sequence: TGTGCCAGAACGGAGACCCAGTACTTC.

J is TRBJ2-5 and V is TRBV6-2 or TRBV6-3; D gene uncertain. The V and J ends lost 5 bases and 2 bases respectively, with 3 bases between them. CDR3 size: 11 residues. Per the germline V gene, CDR1 is MNHEY and CDR2 is SVGEGT. The CDR3 region is CASSEQETQYF. The CDR3 nucleotides are TGTGCCAGCAGTGAACAAGAGACCCAGTACTTC.

The chain employs TRBV10-3 and TRBJ2-1; a weak D match, TRBD2 (5 bases). Per germline, CDR1 ENHRY and CDR2 SYGVKD. The CDR3 runs 15 residues. V lost 4 bases, J lost 3 bases, and 13 bases lay in between. Written as DNA, the CDR3 is TGTGCCATCAGTGGGCTTGAGGGAGTCTACAATGAGCAGTTCTTC. It codes for CAISGLEGVYNEQFF.